This T cell receptor (beta chain) was documented in a study of siplizumab effects on memory and regulatory T cells. The germline V gene has CDR1 SNHLY and CDR2 FYNNEI. The J segment lost 4 bases and the V segment lost 3 bases, leaving 7 bases of the junction unmatched. This CDR3 contains 16 residues. This clone was counted once. Its antigen is not identified. Study results and caveats: There appeared to be greater diversity in naive T cells than in memory cells, and naive T cells seemed major contributors to the alloresponse.

Sequenced by immunoSEQ multiplex PCR; TCRdb stores in-frame clones only, minus some. This table has about 94,000 clones, 94% appearing once. The chain uses TRBV2 and TRBJ2-1; 9 nucleotides line up with TRBD2. The specimen sequenced was non-Treg CD4+ T cells sorted from blood. The TCR comes from a human donor in good health. CDR3 nucleotides: TGTGCCAGCAGTGAGTTGGTAGCGGGGGCTTACAATGAGCAGTTCTTC. This codes for CASSELVAGAYNEQFF.